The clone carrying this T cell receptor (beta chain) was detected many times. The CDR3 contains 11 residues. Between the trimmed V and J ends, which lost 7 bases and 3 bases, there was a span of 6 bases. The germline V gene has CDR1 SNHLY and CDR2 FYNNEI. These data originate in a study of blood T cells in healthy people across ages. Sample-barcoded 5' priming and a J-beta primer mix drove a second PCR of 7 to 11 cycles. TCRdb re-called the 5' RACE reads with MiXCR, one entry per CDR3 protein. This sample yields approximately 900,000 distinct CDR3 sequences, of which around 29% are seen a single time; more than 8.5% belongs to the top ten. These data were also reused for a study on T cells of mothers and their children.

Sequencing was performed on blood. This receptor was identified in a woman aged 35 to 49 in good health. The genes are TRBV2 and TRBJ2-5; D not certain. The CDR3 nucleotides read TGTGCCAGCACGCTAAAAGAGACCCAGTACTTC. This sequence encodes CASTLKETQYF.